This TCR beta chain is from a study of T cell responses to AZD1222 COVID-19 vaccine. Study observations and caveats: Of the AZD1222 recipients, only five to seven were seropositive at baseline.

The sample holds one count of this clone. Its antigen is not known. Libraries were prepared by immunoSEQ multiplex PCR; TCRdb keeps only in-frame clonotypes and omits some of them. The table shows some 150,000 clones, with around nine tenths occurring only once. V was pared by 6 bases and J by 6 bases, with 8 bases of the junction left unmatched. There are 13 residues in the CDR3. Sequenced here: peripheral blood, sampled on day 0 of AZD1222 vaccination. V usage is TRBV12-3 or TRBV12-4 and J usage is TRBJ2-7, with 7 bases lining up with TRBD1. The origin of this receptor is an adult in good health. CDR3 nucleotides: TGTGCCAGCAGGACGACAGGGAGTTTCGAGCAGTACTTC. Its protein is CASRTTGSFEQYF.